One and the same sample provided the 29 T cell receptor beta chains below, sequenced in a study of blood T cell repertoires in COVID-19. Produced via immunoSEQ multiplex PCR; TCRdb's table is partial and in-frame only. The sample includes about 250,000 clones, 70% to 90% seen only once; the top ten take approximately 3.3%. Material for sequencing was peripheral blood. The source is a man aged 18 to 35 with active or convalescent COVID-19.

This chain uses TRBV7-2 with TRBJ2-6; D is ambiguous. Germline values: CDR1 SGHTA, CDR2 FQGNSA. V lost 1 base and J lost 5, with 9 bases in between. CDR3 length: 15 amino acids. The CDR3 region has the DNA TGTGCCAGCAGCTTAGGAGTCCTCTGGGCCAACGTCCTGACTTTC. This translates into CASSLGVLWANVLTF.

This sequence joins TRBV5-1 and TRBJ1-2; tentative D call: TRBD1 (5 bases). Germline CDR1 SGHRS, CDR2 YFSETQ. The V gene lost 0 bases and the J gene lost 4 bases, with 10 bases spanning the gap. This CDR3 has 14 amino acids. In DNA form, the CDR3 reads TGCGCCAGCAGCTTGGGACAGACTTCCTATGGCTACACCTTC. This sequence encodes CASSLGQTSYGYTF. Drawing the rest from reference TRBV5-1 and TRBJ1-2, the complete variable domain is KAGVTQTPRYLIKTRGQQVTLSCSPISGHRSVSWYQQTPGQGLQFLFEYFSETQRNKGNFPGRFSGRQFSNSRSEMNVSTLELGDSALYLCASSLGQTSYGYTFGSGTRLTVV.

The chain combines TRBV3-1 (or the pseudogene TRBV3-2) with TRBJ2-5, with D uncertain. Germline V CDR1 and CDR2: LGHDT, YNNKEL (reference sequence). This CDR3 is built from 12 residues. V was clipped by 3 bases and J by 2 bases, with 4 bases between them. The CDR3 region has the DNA TGTGCCAGCAGCCACTTACAAGAGACCCAGTACTTC. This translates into CASSHLQETQYF.

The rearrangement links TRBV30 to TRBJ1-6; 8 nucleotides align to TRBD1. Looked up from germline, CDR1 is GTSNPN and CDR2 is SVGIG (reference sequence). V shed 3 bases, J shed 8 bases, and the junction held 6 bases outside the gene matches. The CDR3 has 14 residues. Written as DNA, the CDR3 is TGTGCCTGGAGCCTCAGGGGGCGGGATTCACCCCTCCACTTT. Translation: CAWSLRGRDSPLHF. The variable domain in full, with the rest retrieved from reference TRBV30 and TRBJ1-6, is SQTIHQWPATLVQPVGSPLSLECTVEGTSNPNLYWYRQAAGRGLQLLFYSVGIGQISSEVPQNLSASRPQDRQFILSSKKLLLSDSGFYLCAWSLRGRDSPLHFGNGTRLTVT.

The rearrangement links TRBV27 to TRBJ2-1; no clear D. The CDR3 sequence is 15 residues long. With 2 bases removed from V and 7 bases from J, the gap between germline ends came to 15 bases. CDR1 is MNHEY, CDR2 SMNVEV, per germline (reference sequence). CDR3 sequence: CASSLGAPTLNEQFF. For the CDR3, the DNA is TGTGCCAGCAGTTTAGGAGCCCCCACTTTGAATGAGCAGTTCTTC.

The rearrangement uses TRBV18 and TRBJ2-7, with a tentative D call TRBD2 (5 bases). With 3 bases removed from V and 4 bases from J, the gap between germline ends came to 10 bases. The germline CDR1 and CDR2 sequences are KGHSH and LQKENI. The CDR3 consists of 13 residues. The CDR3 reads CASSPAGIYEQYF. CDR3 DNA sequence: TGTGCCAGCTCACCTGCGGGTATTTACGAGCAGTACTTC.

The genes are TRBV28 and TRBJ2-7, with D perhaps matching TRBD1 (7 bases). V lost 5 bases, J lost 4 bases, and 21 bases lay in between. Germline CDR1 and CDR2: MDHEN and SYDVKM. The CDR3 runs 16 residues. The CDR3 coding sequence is TGTGCCAGCAGTCTCCAACAGGGGACTCCTAGGTACGAGCAGTACTTC. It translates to CASSLQQGTPRYEQYF.

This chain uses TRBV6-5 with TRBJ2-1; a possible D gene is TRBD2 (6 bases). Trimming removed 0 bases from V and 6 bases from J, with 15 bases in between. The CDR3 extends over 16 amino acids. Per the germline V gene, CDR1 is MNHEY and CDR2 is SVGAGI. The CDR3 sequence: CASSYSSGEVGNEQFF. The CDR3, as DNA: TGTGCCAGCAGTTACTCTTCGGGAGAGGTAGGCAATGAGCAGTTCTTC.

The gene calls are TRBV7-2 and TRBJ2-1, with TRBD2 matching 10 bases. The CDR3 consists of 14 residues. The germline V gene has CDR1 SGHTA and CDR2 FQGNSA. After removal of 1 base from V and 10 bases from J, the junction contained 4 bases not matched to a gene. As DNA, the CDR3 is TGTGCCAGCAGCTTAGGGGGGACTAGCGTCGAGCAGTTCTTC. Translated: CASSLGGTSVEQFF.

The CDR3, as DNA: TGTGCCAGCATGCTACAGGGATCCGGAAACACCATATATTTT. Protein sequence: CASMLQGSGNTIYF. The chain employs TRBV5-6 and TRBJ1-3; D perhaps matches TRBD1 (6 bases). Per the germline V gene, CDR1 is SGHDT and CDR2 is YYEEEE. The length of the CDR3 is 14 residues. The V gene lost 6 bases and the J gene lost 4 bases, with 14 bases spanning the gap.

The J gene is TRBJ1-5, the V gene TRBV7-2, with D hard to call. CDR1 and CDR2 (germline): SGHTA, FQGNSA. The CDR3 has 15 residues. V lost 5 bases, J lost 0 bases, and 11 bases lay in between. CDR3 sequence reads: CASSVDILSNQPQHF. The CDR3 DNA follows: TGTGCCAGCAGCGTCGACATCCTTAGCAATCAGCCCCAGCATTTT.

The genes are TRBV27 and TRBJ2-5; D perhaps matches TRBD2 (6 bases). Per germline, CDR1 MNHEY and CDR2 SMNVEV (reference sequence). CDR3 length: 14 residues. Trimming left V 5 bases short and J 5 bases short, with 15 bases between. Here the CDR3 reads CASSRRRGWETQYF. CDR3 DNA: TGTGCCAGCAGTCGGAGGAGGGGTTGGGAGACCCAGTACTTC.

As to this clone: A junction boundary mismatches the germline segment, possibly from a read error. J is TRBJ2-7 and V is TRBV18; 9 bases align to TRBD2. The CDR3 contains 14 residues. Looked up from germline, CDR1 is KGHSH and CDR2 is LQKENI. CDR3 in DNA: TGTGCCAGCTCACATGACACGGAATATAGCGGGAGTGGCTTC. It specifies CASSHDTEYSGSGF.

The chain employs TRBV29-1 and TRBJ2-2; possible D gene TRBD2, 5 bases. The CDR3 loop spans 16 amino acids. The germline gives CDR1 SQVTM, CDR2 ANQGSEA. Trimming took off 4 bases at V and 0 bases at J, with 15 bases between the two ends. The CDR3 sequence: CSVALGAVSNTGELFF. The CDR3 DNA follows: TGCAGCGTTGCTTTGGGAGCGGTCTCGAACACCGGGGAGCTGTTTTTT.

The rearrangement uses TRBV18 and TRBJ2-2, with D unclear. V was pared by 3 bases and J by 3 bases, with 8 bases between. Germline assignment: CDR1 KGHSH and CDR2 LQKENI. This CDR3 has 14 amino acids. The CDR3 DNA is TGTGCCAGCTCACCTCGGAGAGACACCGGGGAGCTGTTTTTT. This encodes CASSPRRDTGELFF. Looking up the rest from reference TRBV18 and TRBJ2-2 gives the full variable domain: NAGVMQNPRHLVRRRGQEARLRCSPMKGHSHVYWYRQLPEEGLKFMVYLQKENIIDESGMPKERFSAEFPKEGPSILRIQQVVRGDSAAYFCASSPRRDTGELFFGEGSRLTVL.

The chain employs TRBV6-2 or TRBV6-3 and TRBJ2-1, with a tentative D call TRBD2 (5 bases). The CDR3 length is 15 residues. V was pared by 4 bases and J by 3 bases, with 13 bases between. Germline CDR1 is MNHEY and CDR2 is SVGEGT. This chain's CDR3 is CASSSRGIFYNEQFF. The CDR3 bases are TGTGCCAGCAGTTCCCGGGGAATCTTCTACAATGAGCAGTTCTTC.

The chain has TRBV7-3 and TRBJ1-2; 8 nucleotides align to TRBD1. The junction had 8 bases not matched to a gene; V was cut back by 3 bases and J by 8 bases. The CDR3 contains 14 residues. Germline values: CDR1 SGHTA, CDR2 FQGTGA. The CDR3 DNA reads TGTGCCAGCAGCTTCGACAGGGGAACACGAGGCTACACCTTC. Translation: CASSFDRGTRGYTF.

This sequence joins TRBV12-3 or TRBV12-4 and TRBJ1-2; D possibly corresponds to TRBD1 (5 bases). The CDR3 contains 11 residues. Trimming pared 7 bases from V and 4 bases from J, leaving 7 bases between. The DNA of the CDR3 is TGTGCCAGCATGGGGGGCTATGGCTACACCTTC. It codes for CASMGGYGYTF.

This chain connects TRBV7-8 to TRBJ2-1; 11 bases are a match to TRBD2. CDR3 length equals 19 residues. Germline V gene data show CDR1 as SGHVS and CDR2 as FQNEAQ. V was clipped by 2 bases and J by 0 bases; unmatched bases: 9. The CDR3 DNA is TGTGCCAGCAGCTTAAGGGAGGGACTAGCGGACCGCTCCTACAATGAGCAGTTCTTC. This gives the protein CASSLREGLADRSYNEQFF.

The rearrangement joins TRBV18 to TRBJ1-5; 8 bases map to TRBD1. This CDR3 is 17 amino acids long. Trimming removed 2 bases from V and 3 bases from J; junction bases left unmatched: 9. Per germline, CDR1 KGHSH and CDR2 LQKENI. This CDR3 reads CASSPFATGASNQPQHF. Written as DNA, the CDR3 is TGTGCCAGCTCACCATTTGCGACAGGGGCGTCCAATCAGCCCCAGCATTTT.

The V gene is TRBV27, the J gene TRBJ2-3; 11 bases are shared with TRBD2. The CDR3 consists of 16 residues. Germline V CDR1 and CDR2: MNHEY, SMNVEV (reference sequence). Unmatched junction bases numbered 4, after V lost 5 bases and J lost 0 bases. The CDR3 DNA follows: TGTGCCAGCAGTGGGTCTAGCGGGGGGAGCACAGATACGCAGTATTTT. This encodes CASSGSSGGSTDTQYF.

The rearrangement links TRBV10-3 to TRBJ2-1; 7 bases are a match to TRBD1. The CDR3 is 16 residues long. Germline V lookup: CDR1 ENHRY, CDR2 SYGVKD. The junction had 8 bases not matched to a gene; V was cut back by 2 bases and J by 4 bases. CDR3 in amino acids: CAISEPRTGDYNEQFF. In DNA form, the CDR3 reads TGTGCCATCAGTGAGCCTCGGACAGGAGATTACAATGAGCAGTTCTTC.

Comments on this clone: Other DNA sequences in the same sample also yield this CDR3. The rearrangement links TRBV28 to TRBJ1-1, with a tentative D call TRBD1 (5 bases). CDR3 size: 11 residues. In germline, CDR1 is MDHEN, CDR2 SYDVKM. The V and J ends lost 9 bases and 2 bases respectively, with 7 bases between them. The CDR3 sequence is CASTGNTEAFF. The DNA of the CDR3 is TGTGCCAGTACAGGTAACACTGAAGCTTTCTTT.

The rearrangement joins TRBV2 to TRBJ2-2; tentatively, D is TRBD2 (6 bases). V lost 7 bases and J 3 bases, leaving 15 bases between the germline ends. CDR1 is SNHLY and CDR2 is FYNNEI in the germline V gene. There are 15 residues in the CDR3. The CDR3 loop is CASNPPGGDTGELFF. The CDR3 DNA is TGTGCCAGCAACCCGCCCGGGGGAGACACCGGGGAGCTGTTTTTT.

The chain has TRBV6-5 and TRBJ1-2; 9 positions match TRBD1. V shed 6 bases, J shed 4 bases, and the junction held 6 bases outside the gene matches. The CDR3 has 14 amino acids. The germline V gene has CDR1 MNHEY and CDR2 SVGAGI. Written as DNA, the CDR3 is TGTGCCAGCAGCGGACAGGGGTGGACCTATGGCTACACCTTC. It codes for CASSGQGWTYGYTF.

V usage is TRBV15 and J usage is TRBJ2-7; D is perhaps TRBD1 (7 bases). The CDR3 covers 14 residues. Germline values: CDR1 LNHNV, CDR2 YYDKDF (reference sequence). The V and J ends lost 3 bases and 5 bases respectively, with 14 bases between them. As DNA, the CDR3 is TGTGCCACCAGCAGTCAGGGGGGTGTCCACGAGCAGTACTTC. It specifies CATSSQGGVHEQYF.

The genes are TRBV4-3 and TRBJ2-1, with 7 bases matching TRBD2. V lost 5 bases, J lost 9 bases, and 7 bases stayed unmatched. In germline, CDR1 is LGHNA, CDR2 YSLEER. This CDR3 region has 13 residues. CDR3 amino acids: CASSWTRSGEQFF. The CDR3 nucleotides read TGCGCCAGCAGCTGGACTAGATCTGGTGAGCAGTTCTTC.

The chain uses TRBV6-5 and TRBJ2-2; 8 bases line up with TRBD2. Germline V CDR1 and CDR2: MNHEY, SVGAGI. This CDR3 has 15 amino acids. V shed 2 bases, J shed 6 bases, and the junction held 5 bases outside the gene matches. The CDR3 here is CASSYDLAGAGELFF. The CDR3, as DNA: TGTGCCAGCAGTTACGATCTAGCGGGTGCCGGGGAGCTGTTTTTT.

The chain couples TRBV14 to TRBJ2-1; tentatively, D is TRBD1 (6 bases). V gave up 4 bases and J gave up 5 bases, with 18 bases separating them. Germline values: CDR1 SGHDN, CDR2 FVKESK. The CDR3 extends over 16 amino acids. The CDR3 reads CASSRRRGPRDNEQFF. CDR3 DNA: TGTGCCAGCAGCCGACGCAGGGGACCCAGAGACAATGAGCAGTTCTTC.